The rows below give T cell receptor beta chains drawn from one sample of a study of PD-1 blockade in classical Hodgkin lymphoma. The method was immunoSEQ multiplex PCR; TCRdb's version includes in-frame clones alone and lacks a portion of them. The sample holds 66,000 or so clones, roughly two thirds seen once. The specimen comprised peripheral blood mononuclear cells (PBMCs), sampled before the second cycle of nivolumab. These receptor sequences come from a human donor with classical Hodgkin lymphoma. The CDR3 runs from the conserved cysteine through the conserved F or W. A D gene is named only where the DNA matches it firmly. Not every row has a clone size; where given, it reads once, few, many or a size class.

D gene: TRBD2
V gene: TRBV29-1
J gene: TRBJ2-5
CDR3 length: 15
clone size: .
CDR3 protein: CSVERSGAYQETQYF
CDR3 DNA: TGCAGCGTTGAACGAAGCGGGGCCTATCAAGAGACCCAGTACTTC

D gene: .
V gene: TRBV11-2
J gene: TRBJ1-1
CDR3 length: 14
clone size: .
CDR3 protein: CASSLRDLNTEAFF
CDR3 DNA: TGTGCCAGCAGCCTGAGGGATCTGAACACTGAAGCTTTCTTT

D gene: .
V gene: TRBV5-6
J gene: TRBJ1-5
CDR3 length: 14
clone size: .
CDR3 protein: CASSLWQGGQPQHF
CDR3 DNA: TGTGCCAGCAGCTTGTGGCAGGGAGGTCAGCCCCAGCATTTT

D gene: TRBD2
V gene: TRBV5-4
J gene: TRBJ2-5
CDR3 length: 14
clone size: few
CDR3 protein: CASSFSGNQETQYF
CDR3 DNA: TGTGCCAGCAGCTTTAGCGGGAATCAAGAGACCCAGTACTTC

D gene: .
V gene: TRBV28
J gene: TRBJ1-5
CDR3 length: 16
clone size: once
CDR3 protein: CASTYTGIHNNQPQHF
CDR3 DNA: TGTGCCAGCACATACACAGGTATCCACAATAATCAGCCCCAGCATTTT

D gene: TRBD2
V gene: TRBV5-4
J gene: TRBJ2-3
CDR3 length: 17
clone size: .
CDR3 protein: CASSLVGLAGATDTQYF
CDR3 DNA: TGTGCCAGCAGCTTGGTCGGACTAGCGGGCGCCACAGATACGCAGTATTTT

D gene: .
V gene: TRBV7-3
J gene: TRBJ2-7
CDR3 length: 12
clone size: .
CDR3 protein: CASSLKGGEQYF
CDR3 DNA: TGTGCCAGCAGCTTAAAAGGTGGCGAGCAGTACTTC

D gene: TRBD1
V gene: TRBV7-9
J gene: TRBJ2-6
CDR3 length: 15
clone size: .
CDR3 protein: CASSSPGQPFNVLTF
CDR3 DNA: TGTGCCAGCAGCAGTCCGGGACAGCCTTTCAACGTCCTGACTTTC

D gene: .
V gene: TRBV7-9
J gene: TRBJ1-5
CDR3 length: 13
clone size: few
CDR3 protein: CASSLGSDRPQHF
CDR3 DNA: TGTGCCAGCAGCTTAGGCAGTGATCGGCCCCAGCATTTT

D gene: TRBD1
V gene: TRBV5-6
J gene: TRBJ1-4
CDR3 length: 15
clone size: .
CDR3 protein: CASSGGTALGEKLFF
CDR3 DNA: TGTGCCAGCAGCGGAGGGACAGCCTTGGGTGAAAAACTGTTTTTT

D gene: TRBD1
V gene: TRBV11-2
J gene: TRBJ1-4
CDR3 length: 14
clone size: many
CDR3 protein: CASSPGRQGGKLFF
CDR3 DNA: TGTGCCAGCAGCCCTGGGAGACAGGGTGGAAAACTGTTTTTT

D gene: .
V gene: TRBV5-1
J gene: TRBJ2-7
CDR3 length: 15
clone size: .
CDR3 protein: CASSLVGRNPYEQYF
CDR3 DNA: TGCGCCAGCAGCTTGGTAGGGCGGAACCCCTACGAGCAGTACTTC

D gene: .
V gene: TRBV5-3
J gene: TRBJ1-1
CDR3 length: 14
clone size: .
CDR3 protein: CASSFGYLNTEAFF
CDR3 DNA: TGTGCCAGCAGCTTCGGTTACCTGAACACTGAAGCTTTCTTT

D gene: .
V gene: TRBV7-3
J gene: TRBJ2-5
CDR3 length: 13
clone size: .
CDR3 protein: CASSDSLRGTQYF
CDR3 DNA: TGTGCCAGCAGCGATTCCTTAAGGGGGACCCAGTACTTC

D gene: .
V gene: TRBV28
J gene: TRBJ2-3
CDR3 length: 15
clone size: .
CDR3 protein: CASSQTRFSTDTQYF
CDR3 DNA: TGTGCCAGCAGCCAGACCCGATTTTCCACAGATACGCAGTATTTT

D gene: TRBD1
V gene: TRBV28
J gene: TRBJ2-7
CDR3 length: 15
clone size: few
CDR3 protein: CASSRGTGNPYEQYF
CDR3 DNA: TGTGCCAGCAGCCGCGGGACAGGGAACCCCTACGAGCAGTACTTC

D gene: .
V gene: TRBV19
J gene: TRBJ1-1
CDR3 length: 13
clone size: once
CDR3 protein: CASSISRGTEAFF
CDR3 DNA: TGTGCCAGTAGTATCTCTCGAGGGACTGAAGCTTTCTTT

D gene: .
V gene: TRBV29-1
J gene: TRBJ1-1
CDR3 length: 13
clone size: .
CDR3 protein: CSVERLENTEAFF
CDR3 DNA: TGCAGCGTTGAAAGACTAGAGAACACTGAAGCTTTCTTT

D gene: TRBD2
V gene: TRBV9
J gene: TRBJ2-3
CDR3 length: 15
clone size: .
CDR3 protein: CASSVTGGATDTQYF
CDR3 DNA: TGTGCCAGCAGCGTTACGGGGGGGGCCACAGATACGCAGTATTTT

D gene: .
V gene: TRBV23-1
J gene: TRBJ2-7
CDR3 length: 15
clone size: .
CDR3 protein: CASSQSMGATYEQYF
CDR3 DNA: TGCGCCAGCAGTCAATCGATGGGGGCTACCTACGAGCAGTACTTC

D gene: .
V gene: TRBV5-6
J gene: TRBJ2-1
CDR3 length: 12
clone size: .
CDR3 protein: CASSSFGDEQFF
CDR3 DNA: TGTGCCAGCAGCTCATTCGGGGATGAGCAGTTCTTC

D gene: .
V gene: TRBV28
J gene: TRBJ1-5
CDR3 length: 14
clone size: few
CDR3 protein: CASSQVLSNQPQHF
CDR3 DNA: TGTGCCAGCTCACAGGTCCTTAGCAATCAGCCCCAGCATTTT

D gene: .
V gene: TRBV2
J gene: TRBJ1-5
CDR3 length: 13
clone size: few
CDR3 protein: CASKVGGPQPQHF
CDR3 DNA: TGTGCCAGCAAAGTCGGGGGGCCTCAGCCCCAGCATTTT

D gene: .
V gene: TRBV6-1
J gene: TRBJ1-6
CDR3 length: 15
clone size: .
CDR3 protein: CASSEVVGLGSPLHF
CDR3 DNA: TGTGCCAGCAGTGAAGTGGTGGGTTTAGGTTCACCCCTCCACTTT

D gene: .
V gene: TRBV28
J gene: TRBJ1-2
CDR3 length: 18
clone size: .
CDR3 protein: CASSRQGGALTARDGYTF
CDR3 DNA: TGTGCCAGCAGCCGCCAAGGGGGGGCACTTACCGCAAGAGATGGCTACACCTTC

D gene: .
V gene: TRBV6-5
J gene: TRBJ1-5
CDR3 length: 13
clone size: .
CDR3 protein: CASSPRMRGPQHF
CDR3 DNA: TGTGCCAGCAGTCCACGCATGAGGGGGCCCCAGCATTTT

D gene: .
V gene: TRBV5-1
J gene: TRBJ2-5
CDR3 length: 13
clone size: .
CDR3 protein: CASSPPPSGTQYF
CDR3 DNA: TGCGCCAGCAGCCCGCCCCCGAGCGGGACCCAGTACTTC

D gene: TRBD2
V gene: TRBV9
J gene: TRBJ2-3
CDR3 length: 15
clone size: .
CDR3 protein: CASSGTSDGTDTQYF
CDR3 DNA: TGTGCCAGCAGTGGGACTAGCGATGGCACAGATACGCAGTATTTT

D gene: TRBD1
V gene: TRBV5-1
J gene: TRBJ1-1
CDR3 length: 13
clone size: .
CDR3 protein: CASSLGQGGEAFF
CDR3 DNA: TGCGCCAGCAGCTTGGGACAGGGGGGTGAAGCTTTCTTT

D gene: .
V gene: TRBV19
J gene: TRBJ1-2
CDR3 length: 15
clone size: .
CDR3 protein: CASSMGLGINYGYTF
CDR3 DNA: TGTGCCAGTAGTATGGGGTTAGGGATTAACTATGGCTACACCTTC

D gene: .
V gene: TRBV28
J gene: TRBJ2-1
CDR3 length: 15
clone size: .
CDR3 protein: CASSLDSFSYNEQFF
CDR3 DNA: TGTGCCAGCAGTTTAGACAGTTTCTCCTACAATGAGCAGTTCTTC

D gene: .
V gene: TRBV7-8
J gene: TRBJ1-3
CDR3 length: 17
clone size: .
CDR3 protein: CASSLVGQQSSGNTIYF
CDR3 DNA: TGTGCCAGCAGCTTAGTTGGACAGCAGAGCTCTGGAAACACCATATATTTT

D gene: TRBD2
V gene: TRBV5-1
J gene: TRBJ2-3
CDR3 length: 16
clone size: .
CDR3 protein: CASSSGPAGDADTQYF
CDR3 DNA: TGCGCCAGCAGCTCGGGCCCGGCGGGGGATGCGGATACGCAGTATTTT

D gene: .
V gene: TRBV9
J gene: TRBJ2-7
CDR3 length: 12
clone size: .
CDR3 protein: CASSVEGYEQYF
CDR3 DNA: TGTGCCAGCAGCGTAGAGGGGTACGAGCAGTACTTC

D gene: TRBD1
V gene: TRBV27
J gene: TRBJ2-2
CDR3 length: 15
clone size: .
CDR3 protein: CASSRDRTTTGELFF
CDR3 DNA: TGTGCCAGCAGCCGGGACAGGACGACTACCGGGGAGCTGTTTTTT

D gene: TRBD1
V gene: TRBV6-1
J gene: TRBJ2-7
CDR3 length: 14
clone size: once
CDR3 protein: CASRAPGQSYEQYF
CDR3 DNA: TGTGCCAGCAGGGCCCCGGGACAGTCCTACGAGCAGTACTTC

D gene: TRBD1
V gene: TRBV10-3
J gene: TRBJ1-1
CDR3 length: 19
clone size: .
CDR3 protein: CAISSQKQGAVFMNTEAFF
CDR3 DNA: TGTGCCATCAGTTCTCAAAAACAGGGGGCGGTCTTCATGAACACTGAAGCTTTCTTT

D gene: TRBD1
V gene: TRBV9
J gene: TRBJ1-5
CDR3 length: 16
clone size: .
CDR3 protein: CASSSGTGPSNQPQHF
CDR3 DNA: TGTGCCAGCAGCTCCGGGACAGGGCCTAGCAATCAGCCCCAGCATTTT

D gene: .
V gene: TRBV30
J gene: TRBJ1-4
CDR3 length: 14
clone size: once
CDR3 protein: CAWSVPLLGEKLFF
CDR3 DNA: TGTGCCTGGAGTGTACCCCTACTGGGTGAGAAACTGTTTTTT

D gene: TRBD2
V gene: TRBV6-6
J gene: TRBJ2-5
CDR3 length: 15
clone size: once
CDR3 protein: CASSYGLAGAETQYF
CDR3 DNA: TGTGCCAGCAGTTACGGACTAGCGGGAGCAGAGACCCAGTACTTC

D gene: .
V gene: TRBV7-6
J gene: TRBJ2-1
CDR3 length: 18
clone size: .
CDR3 protein: CASSLDPPTGAGYNEQFF
CDR3 DNA: TGTGCCAGCAGCTTAGACCCCCCCACGGGAGCGGGTTACAATGAGCAGTTCTTC

D gene: TRBD1
V gene: TRBV5-1
J gene: TRBJ2-4
CDR3 length: 16
clone size: .
CDR3 protein: CASSLGTGGGKNIQYF
CDR3 DNA: TGCGCCAGCAGCCTAGGGACAGGGGGAGGCAAAAACATTCAGTACTTC

D gene: .
V gene: TRBV11-2
J gene: TRBJ1-2
CDR3 length: 14
clone size: .
CDR3 protein: CASSLEGGYYGYTF
CDR3 DNA: TGTGCCAGCAGCTTAGAAGGAGGGTACTATGGCTACACCTTC

D gene: .
V gene: TRBV5-4
J gene: TRBJ1-2
CDR3 length: 17
clone size: .
CDR3 protein: CASSSTGQPGPNYGYTF
CDR3 DNA: TGTGCCAGCAGCTCAACCGGACAGCCAGGGCCCAACTATGGCTACACCTTC

D gene: .
V gene: TRBV6-5
J gene: TRBJ2-7
CDR3 length: 15
clone size: few
CDR3 protein: CASSYEGNPADEQYF
CDR3 DNA: TGTGCCAGCAGTTACGAGGGGAATCCTGCTGACGAGCAGTACTTC

D gene: .
V gene: TRBV5-6
J gene: TRBJ1-2
CDR3 length: 15
clone size: .
CDR3 protein: CASSLFLTGNYGYTF
CDR3 DNA: TGTGCCAGCAGCTTGTTCTTGACAGGCAACTATGGCTACACCTTC